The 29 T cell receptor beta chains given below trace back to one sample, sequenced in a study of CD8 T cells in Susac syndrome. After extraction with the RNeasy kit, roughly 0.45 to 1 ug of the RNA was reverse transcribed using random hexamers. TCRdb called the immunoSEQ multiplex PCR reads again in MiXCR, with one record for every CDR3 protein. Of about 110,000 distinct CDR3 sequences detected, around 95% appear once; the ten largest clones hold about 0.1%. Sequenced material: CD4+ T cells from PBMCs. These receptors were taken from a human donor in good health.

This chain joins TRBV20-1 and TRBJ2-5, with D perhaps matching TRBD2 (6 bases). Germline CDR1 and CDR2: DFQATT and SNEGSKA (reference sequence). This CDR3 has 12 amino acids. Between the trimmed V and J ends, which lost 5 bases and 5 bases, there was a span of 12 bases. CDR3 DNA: TGCAGTGCTCAGACTAGAGGCGAGACCCAGTACTTC. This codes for CSAQTRGETQYF.

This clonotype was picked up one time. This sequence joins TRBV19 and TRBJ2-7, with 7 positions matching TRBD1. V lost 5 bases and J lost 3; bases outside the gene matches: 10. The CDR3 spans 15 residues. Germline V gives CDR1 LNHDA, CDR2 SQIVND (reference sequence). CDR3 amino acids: CASSVVGTDLYEQYF. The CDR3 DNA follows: TGTGCCAGTAGTGTAGTCGGGACAGACCTCTACGAGCAGTACTTC.

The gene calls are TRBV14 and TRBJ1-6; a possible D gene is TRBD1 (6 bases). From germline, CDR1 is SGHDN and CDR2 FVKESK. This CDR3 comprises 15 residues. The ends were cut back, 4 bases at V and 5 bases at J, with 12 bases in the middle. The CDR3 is CASSRGQNNNSPLHF. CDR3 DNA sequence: TGTGCCAGCAGCCGGGGACAAAACAATAATTCACCCCTCCACTTT.

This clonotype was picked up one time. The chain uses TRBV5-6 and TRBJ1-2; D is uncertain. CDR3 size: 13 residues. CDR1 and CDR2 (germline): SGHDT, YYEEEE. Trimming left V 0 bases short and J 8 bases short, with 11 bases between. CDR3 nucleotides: TGTGCCAGCAGCTTGGGAGGATCAGAGGGCTACACCTTC. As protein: CASSLGGSEGYTF.

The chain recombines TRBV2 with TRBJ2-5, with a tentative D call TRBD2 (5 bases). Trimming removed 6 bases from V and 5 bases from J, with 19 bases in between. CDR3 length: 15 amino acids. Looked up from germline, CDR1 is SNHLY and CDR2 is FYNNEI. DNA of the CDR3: TGTGCCAGCAGCTCCGGCGGGCCTACTGTGGAGACCCAGTACTTC. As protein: CASSSGGPTVETQYF.

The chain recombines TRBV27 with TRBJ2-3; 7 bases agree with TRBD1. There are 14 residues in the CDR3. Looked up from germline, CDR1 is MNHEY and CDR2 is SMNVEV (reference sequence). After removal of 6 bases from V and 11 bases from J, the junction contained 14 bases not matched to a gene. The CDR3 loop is CASSPDRAGRVQYF. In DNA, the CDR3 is TGTGCCAGCAGCCCCGACAGGGCCGGCCGAGTGCAGTATTTT.

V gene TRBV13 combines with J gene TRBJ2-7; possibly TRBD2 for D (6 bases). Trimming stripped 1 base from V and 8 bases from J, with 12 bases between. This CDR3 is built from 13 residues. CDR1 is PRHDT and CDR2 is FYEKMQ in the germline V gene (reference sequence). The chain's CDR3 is CASSLDWGGKQYF. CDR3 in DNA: TGTGCCAGCAGCTTAGACTGGGGAGGCAAGCAGTACTTC.

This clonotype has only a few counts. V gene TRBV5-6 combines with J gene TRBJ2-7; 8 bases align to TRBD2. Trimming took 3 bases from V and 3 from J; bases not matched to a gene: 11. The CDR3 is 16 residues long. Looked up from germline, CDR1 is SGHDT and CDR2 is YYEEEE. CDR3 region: CASSSQPGLENYEQYF. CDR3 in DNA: TGTGCCAGCAGCTCTCAACCGGGACTAGAGAACTACGAGCAGTACTTC.

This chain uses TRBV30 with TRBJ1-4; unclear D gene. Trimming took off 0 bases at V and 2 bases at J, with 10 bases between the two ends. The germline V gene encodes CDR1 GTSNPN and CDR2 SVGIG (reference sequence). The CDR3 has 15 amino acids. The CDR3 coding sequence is TGTGCCTGGAGTGTGGTCTCGGTGACTAATGAAAAACTGTTTTTT. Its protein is CAWSVVSVTNEKLFF.

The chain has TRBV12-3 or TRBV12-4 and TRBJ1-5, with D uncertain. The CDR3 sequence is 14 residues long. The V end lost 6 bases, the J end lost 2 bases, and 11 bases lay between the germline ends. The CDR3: CASSLGVGNQPQHF. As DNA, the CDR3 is TGTGCCAGCAGCCTAGGAGTGGGCAATCAGCCCCAGCATTTT.

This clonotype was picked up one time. As DNA, the CDR3 is TGTGCCAGCAGCCCCGGTGGGGGCAGGGAAGAGACCCAGTACTTC. Its translation: CASSPGGGREETQYF. The J gene is TRBJ2-5, the V gene TRBV9; D may be TRBD1 (6 bases). The V gene's germline CDR1 is SGDLS and CDR2 YYNGEE. This CDR3 has 15 amino acids. Trimming cost V 4 bases and J 3 bases, with 16 bases left between them.

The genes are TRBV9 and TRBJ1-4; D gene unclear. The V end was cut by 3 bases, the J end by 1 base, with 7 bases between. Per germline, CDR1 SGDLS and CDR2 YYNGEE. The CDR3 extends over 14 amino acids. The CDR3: CASSGGGTNEKLFF. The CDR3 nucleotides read TGTGCCAGCAGCGGGGGTGGAACTAATGAAAAACTGTTTTTT.

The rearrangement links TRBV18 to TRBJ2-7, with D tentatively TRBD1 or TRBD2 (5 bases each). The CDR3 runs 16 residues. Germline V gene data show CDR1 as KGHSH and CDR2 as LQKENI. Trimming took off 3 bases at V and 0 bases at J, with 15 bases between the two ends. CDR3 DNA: TGTGCCAGCTCACCGCTGAGGGCAGACAGCTCCTACGAGCAGTACTTC. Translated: CASSPLRADSSYEQYF.

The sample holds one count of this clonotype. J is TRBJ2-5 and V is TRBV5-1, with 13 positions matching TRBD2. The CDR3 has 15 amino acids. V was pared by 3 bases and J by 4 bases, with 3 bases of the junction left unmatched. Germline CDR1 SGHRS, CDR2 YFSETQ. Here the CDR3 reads CASSSGLAGLETQYF. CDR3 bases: TGCGCCAGCAGCTCGGGACTAGCGGGGTTAGAGACCCAGTACTTC.

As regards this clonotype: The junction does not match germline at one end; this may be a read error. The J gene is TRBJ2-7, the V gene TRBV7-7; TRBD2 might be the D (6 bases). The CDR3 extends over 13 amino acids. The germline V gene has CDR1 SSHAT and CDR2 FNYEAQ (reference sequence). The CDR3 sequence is CASSLDGGYEQYF. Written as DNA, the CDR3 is TGTGCTAGCAGCTTAGACGGGGGCTACGAGCAGTACTTC.

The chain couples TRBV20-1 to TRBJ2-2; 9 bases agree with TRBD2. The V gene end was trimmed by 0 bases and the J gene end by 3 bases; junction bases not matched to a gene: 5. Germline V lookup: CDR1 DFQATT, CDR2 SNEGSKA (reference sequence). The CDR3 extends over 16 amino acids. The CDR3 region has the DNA TGCAGTGCTAGAGATAAGGCGGGGGGGCACACCGGGGAGCTGTTTTTT. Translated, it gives CSARDKAGGHTGELFF.

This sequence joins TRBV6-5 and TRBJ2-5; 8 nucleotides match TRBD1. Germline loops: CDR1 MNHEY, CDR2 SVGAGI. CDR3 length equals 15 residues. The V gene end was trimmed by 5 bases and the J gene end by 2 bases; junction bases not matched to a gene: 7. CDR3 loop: CASSPGTGTQETQYF. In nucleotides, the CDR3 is TGTGCCAGCAGTCCCGGGACAGGAACACAAGAGACCCAGTACTTC.

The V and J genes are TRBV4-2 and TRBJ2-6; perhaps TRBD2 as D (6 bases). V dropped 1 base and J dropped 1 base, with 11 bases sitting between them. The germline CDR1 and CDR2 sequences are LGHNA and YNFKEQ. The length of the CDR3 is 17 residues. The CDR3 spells CASSQVLRDSGANVLTF. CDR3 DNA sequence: TGTGCCAGCAGCCAAGTGTTGCGGGATTCTGGGGCCAACGTCCTGACTTTC.

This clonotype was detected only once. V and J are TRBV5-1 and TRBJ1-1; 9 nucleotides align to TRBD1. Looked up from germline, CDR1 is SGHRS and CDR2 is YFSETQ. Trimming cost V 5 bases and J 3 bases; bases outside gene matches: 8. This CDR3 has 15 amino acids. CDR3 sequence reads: CASRGTGKGDTEAFF. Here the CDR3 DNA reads TGCGCCAGCAGGGGGACAGGGAAGGGGGACACTGAAGCTTTCTTT.

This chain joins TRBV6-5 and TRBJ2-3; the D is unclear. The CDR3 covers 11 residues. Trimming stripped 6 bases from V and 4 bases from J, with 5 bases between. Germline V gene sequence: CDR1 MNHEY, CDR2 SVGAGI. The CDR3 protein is CASRISDTQYF. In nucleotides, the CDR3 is TGTGCCAGCAGGATCTCAGATACGCAGTATTTT.

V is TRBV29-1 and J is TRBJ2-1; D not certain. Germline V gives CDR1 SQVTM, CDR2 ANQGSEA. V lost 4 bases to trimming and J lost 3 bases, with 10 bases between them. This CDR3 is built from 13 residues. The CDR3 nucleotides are TGCAGCGTTGTACGTACAAGCTACAATGAGCAGTTCTTC. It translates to CSVVRTSYNEQFF.

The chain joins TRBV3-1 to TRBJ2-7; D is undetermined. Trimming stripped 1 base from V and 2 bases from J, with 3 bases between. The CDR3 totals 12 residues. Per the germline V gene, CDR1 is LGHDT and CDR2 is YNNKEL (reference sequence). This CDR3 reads CASSQVPYEQYF. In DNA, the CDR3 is TGTGCCAGCAGCCAAGTCCCCTACGAGCAGTACTTC.

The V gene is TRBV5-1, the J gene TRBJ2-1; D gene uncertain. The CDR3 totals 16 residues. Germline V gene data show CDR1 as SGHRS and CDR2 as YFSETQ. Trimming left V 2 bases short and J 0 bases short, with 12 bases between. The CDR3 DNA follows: TGCGCCAGCAGCTTCGGAAGGTCTTCCTCCTACAATGAGCAGTTCTTC. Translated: CASSFGRSSSYNEQFF.

CDR3 sequence (DNA): TGCAGTGCTGGCGGGCCCCCGGTGGCCCAGTACTTC. It encodes CSAGGPPVAQYF. The chain carries TRBV20-1 and TRBJ2-5; tentatively, D is TRBD2 (5 bases). The V gene lost 5 bases and the J gene lost 9 bases, with 16 bases spanning the gap. Germline-derived CDR1 and CDR2 are DFQATT and SNEGSKA (reference sequence). This CDR3 is built from 12 residues.

The CDR3 nucleotides are TGTGCCAGCAGCCCCAGGGCAGGCTACTATGGCTACACCTTC. It translates to CASSPRAGYYGYTF. This chain joins TRBV3-1 and TRBJ1-2; tentatively, D is TRBD1 (5 bases). Germline CDR1 LGHDT, CDR2 YNNKEL (reference sequence). V lost 4 bases and J lost 3, with 12 bases in between. The CDR3 contains 14 residues.

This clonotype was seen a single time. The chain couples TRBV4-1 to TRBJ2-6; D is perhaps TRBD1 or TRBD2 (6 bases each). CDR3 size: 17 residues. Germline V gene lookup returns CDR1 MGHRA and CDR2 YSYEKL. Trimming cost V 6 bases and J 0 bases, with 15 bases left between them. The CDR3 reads CASRPGAALSGANVLTF. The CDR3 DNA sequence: TGCGCCAGCAGGCCGGGGGCGGCCCTCTCTGGGGCCAACGTCCTGACTTTC.

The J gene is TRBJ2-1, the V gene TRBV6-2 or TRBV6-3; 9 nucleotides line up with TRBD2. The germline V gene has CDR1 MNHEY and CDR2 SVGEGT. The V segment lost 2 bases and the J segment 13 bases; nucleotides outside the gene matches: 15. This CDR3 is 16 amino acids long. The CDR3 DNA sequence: TGTGCCAGCAGTTACCACGGGGCGGGAGGGGATGTGAAACAGTTCTTC. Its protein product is CASSYHGAGGDVKQFF.

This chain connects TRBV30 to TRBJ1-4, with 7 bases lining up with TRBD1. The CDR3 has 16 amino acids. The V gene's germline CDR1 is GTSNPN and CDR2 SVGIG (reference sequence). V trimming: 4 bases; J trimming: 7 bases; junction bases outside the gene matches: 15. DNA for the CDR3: TGTGCCTGGACCCCAGGGGGGCTAAGAGGAGGTGAAAAACTGTTTTTT. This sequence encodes CAWTPGGLRGGEKLFF.

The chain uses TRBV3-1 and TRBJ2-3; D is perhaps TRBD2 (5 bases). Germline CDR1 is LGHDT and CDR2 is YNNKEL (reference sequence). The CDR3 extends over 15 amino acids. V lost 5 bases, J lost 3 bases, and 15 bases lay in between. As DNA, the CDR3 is TGTGCCAGCAGCACCAGCGGAGGATTGACAGATACGCAGTATTTT. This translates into CASSTSGGLTDTQYF.